The 5 T cell receptor beta chains given below trace back to one sample, sequenced in a study of T cells expressing NK-cell markers. TCRdb reprocessed the 5' RACE reads and keeps a single row for each CDR3 protein, giving no DNA. Here the sample table reports 200,000 to 300,000 distinct CDR3 sequences. Specimen: blood T cells: a sorted CD56 or NKG2C T cell subset, CD4+ or CD8+ T cells, or bulk PBMC T cells (not recorded which). The source is a man younger than 30 in good health.

V is TRBV7-9 and J is TRBJ2-1; with no DNA, the TCRdb D assignment of TRBD2 cannot be verified. Germline V gives CDR1 SEHNR, CDR2 FQNEAQ (reference sequence). The CDR3 runs 13 residues. Here the CDR3 reads CASSKREGSEQFF.

The gene calls are TRBV4-2 and TRBJ2-7; there is no DNA to check the TCRdb D call of TRBD2. The CDR3 spans 18 residues. CDR1 and CDR2 (germline): LGHNA, YNFKEQ. CDR3 sequence reads: CASSQVGGLAASRYEQYF.

This chain connects TRBV30 to TRBJ2-1; the TCRdb D gene call, TRBD2, has no DNA to confirm it. Germline CDR1 reads GTSNPN; CDR2 reads SVGIG (reference sequence). The CDR3 is made up of 15 amino acids. CDR3 residues: CAWSVISGRANEQFF. The whole variable domain, filled in from reference TRBV30 and TRBJ2-1, reads SQTIHQWPATLVQPVGSPLSLECTVEGTSNPNLYWYRQAAGRGLQLLFYSVGIGQISSEVPQNLSASRPQDRQFILSSKKLLLSDSGFYLCAWSVISGRANEQFFGPGTRLTVL.

The chain links TRBV9 to TRBJ2-1; the D call from TCRdb, TRBD2, cannot be confirmed without DNA. This CDR3 has 17 amino acids. Germline V CDR1 and CDR2: SGDLS, YYNGEE. CDR3 sequence: CASTVGTSGRAPNEQFF. The full variable domain, its missing parts supplied by reference TRBV9 and TRBJ2-1, is DSGVTQTPKHLITATGQRVTLRCSPRSGDLSVYWYQQSLDQGLQFLIQYYNGEERAKGNILERFSAQQFPDLHSELNLSSLELGDSALYFCASTVGTSGRAPNEQFFGPGTRLTVL.

The genes are TRBV28 and TRBJ2-7; TCRdb reports TRBD1, a call that lacks DNA to check it against. CDR3 length: 13 residues. Germline V lookup: CDR1 MDHEN, CDR2 SYDVKM. This chain's CDR3 is CASSRRLGTEQYF.